A single sample is the source of the 8 T cell receptor beta chains below, sequenced in a study of OX40 agonist ivuxolimab in advanced cancers. Method: immunoSEQ multiplex PCR; TCRdb's copy keeps in-frame clones and lacks some. This sample has about 23,000 clones, with approximately 80% found just once. The sample was CD4+ or CD8+ T cells sorted from blood, taken in a trial of the OX40 agonist ivuxolimab. The source of these receptors is an adult with an advanced solid tumor such as melanoma, head and neck, liver or kidney cancer.

This chain connects TRBV4-2 to TRBJ1-2, with D perhaps matching TRBD1 (5 bases). CDR1 LGHNA and CDR2 YNFKEQ come from the germline V gene. Trimming took 4 bases from V and 4 from J, leaving 13 bases between them. The CDR3 sequence is 14 residues long. The CDR3 protein is CASSLNRDLYGYTF. In DNA, the CDR3 is TGTGCCAGCAGCCTTAACCGGGACCTCTATGGCTACACCTTC.

The chain combines TRBV9 with TRBJ1-5; D call uncertain. Trimming left V 0 bases short and J 2 bases short, with 15 bases between. Germline V gene data show CDR1 as SGDLS and CDR2 as YYNGEE. This CDR3 region has 17 residues. CDR3 sequence: CASSVEVGHGGNQPQHF. The CDR3 DNA reads TGTGCCAGCAGCGTAGAAGTCGGCCACGGGGGCAATCAGCCCCAGCATTTT.

Written as DNA, the CDR3 is TGTGCCAGCACCGGGACAGACTCCTACGAGCAGTACTTC. It encodes CASTGTDSYEQYF. The gene calls are TRBV6-5 and TRBJ2-7, with 7 bases lining up with TRBD1. Trimming removed 7 bases from V and 0 bases from J; junction bases left unmatched: 3. The CDR3 sequence is 13 residues long. The germline V gene has CDR1 MNHEY and CDR2 SVGAGI.

This chain joins TRBV28 and TRBJ1-5, with D possibly TRBD1 on 6 matching bases. V dropped 3 bases and J dropped 3 bases, with 9 bases sitting between them. CDR1 and CDR2 from the germline V gene are MDHEN and SYDVKM. CDR3 size: 14 residues. CDR3 residues: CASSLDRFNQPQHF. CDR3 bases: TGTGCCAGCAGTTTGGACAGATTCAATCAGCCCCAGCATTTT.

This clone was observed at least ten times. The V call is TRBV5-4, the J call TRBJ2-7; D not certain. Trimming pared 0 bases from V and 2 bases from J, leaving 9 bases between. The CDR3 consists of 14 residues. Germline V lookup: CDR1 SGHNT, CDR2 YYREEE (reference sequence). CDR3 sequence reads: CASSLGAAPYEQYF. In DNA form, the CDR3 reads TGTGCCAGCAGCTTGGGGGCGGCCCCCTACGAGCAGTACTTC.

The sample holds a few counts of this clone. This CDR3 is also generated by other DNA sequences in the sample. The chain has TRBV11-2 and TRBJ1-1; D possibly corresponds to TRBD1 (6 bases). Trimming pared 4 bases from V and 3 bases from J, leaving 9 bases between. CDR1 SGHAT and CDR2 FQNNGV come from the germline V gene. The CDR3 is made up of 13 amino acids. This chain's CDR3 is CASSYREDTEAFF. CDR3 sequence (DNA): TGTGCCAGCAGCTACAGGGAAGACACTGAAGCTTTCTTT.

The chain uses TRBV27 and TRBJ1-2; D perhaps matches TRBD1 (6 bases). This CDR3 spans 13 amino acids. Germline V lookup: CDR1 MNHEY, CDR2 SMNVEV (reference sequence). V was trimmed by 0 bases and J by 8 bases, leaving 10 bases between them. This CDR3 reads CASSLSGAVGYTF. The CDR3 nucleotides read TGTGCCAGCAGTTTATCGGGGGCTGTGGGCTACACCTTC.

This clone appeared once. The rearrangement links TRBV14 to TRBJ2-3; 9 nucleotides match TRBD2. Germline loops: CDR1 SGHDN, CDR2 FVKESK. The CDR3 spans 14 residues. The ends lost 0 bases at V and 5 bases at J; junction bases unmatched: 0. CDR3 region: CASSQELAGDTQYF. The CDR3 coding sequence is TGTGCCAGCAGCCAAGAACTAGCGGGAGATACGCAGTATTTT. Supplemented by reference TRBV14 and TRBJ2-3, the full variable domain reads EAGVTQFPSHSVIEKGQTVTLRCDPISGHDNLYWYRRVMGKEIKFLLHFVKESKQDESGMPNNRFLAERTGGTYSTLKVQPAELEDSGVYFCASSQELAGDTQYFGPGTRLTVL.